A single sample is the source of the 17 T cell receptor beta chains below, sequenced in a study of T cells in Graves' hyperthyroidism and ophthalmopathy. RNA transcripts gave rise to amplified TCR beta CDR3 regions. In the first-round RT-PCR of the TCR CDR3, the HTBI primer set was used. Each CDR3 protein gets one entry after TCRdb re-called the multiplex PCR reads with MiXCR. The repertoire holds fewer than 750,000 distinct CDR3 sequences, with more than 14% as singletons. Sequenced input: blood. Receptors originate from a woman between 45 and 60 years old with Graves' ophthalmopathy.

This clonotype was seen many times. The rearrangement links TRBV28 to TRBJ2-7, with TRBD1 matching over 7 bases. This CDR3 has 14 amino acids. Germline V gene sequence: CDR1 MDHEN, CDR2 SYDVKM. Germline trimming cut 2 bases from V and 2 bases from J; bases unmatched to any gene: 3. The CDR3 reads CASSLTGQTYEQYF. The CDR3 DNA sequence: TGTGCCAGCAGTTTAACGGGACAGACCTACGAGCAGTACTTC.

This clonotype has only a few counts. The rearrangement links TRBV19 to TRBJ2-3; the D call may be TRBD1 or TRBD2 (5 bases each). V was cut by 5 bases and J by 4 bases, with 16 bases left in between. Looked up from germline, CDR1 is LNHDA and CDR2 is SQIVND (reference sequence). This CDR3 comprises 15 residues. CDR3 region: CASSVSGTRADTQYF. CDR3 bases: TGTGCCAGTAGTGTTTCCGGGACCCGAGCAGATACGCAGTATTTT.

This clonotype was observed many times. This rearrangement joins TRBV7-3 to TRBJ2-7; 11 nucleotides align to TRBD1. J was trimmed by 3 bases and V by 1 base; bases with no gene match: 5. The germline CDR1 and CDR2 sequences are SGHTA and FQGTGA. The CDR3 spans 16 residues. The CDR3, as DNA: TGTGCCAGCAGCTTAAGTGGACAGGGGGCGCGCTACGAGCAGTACTTC. Translating it yields CASSLSGQGARYEQYF.

The rearrangement links TRBV28 to TRBJ2-7; 7 bases map to TRBD2. The CDR3 spans 15 residues. Germline assignment: CDR1 MDHEN and CDR2 SYDVKM. Trimming removed 5 bases from V and 6 bases from J; junction bases left unmatched: 13. In DNA, the CDR3 is TGTGCCAGCAGTGGACGACTAGCATCGTTCGCCGAGCAGTACTTC. As protein: CASSGRLASFAEQYF. The variable domain in full, with the rest retrieved from reference TRBV28 and TRBJ2-7, is DVKVTQSSRYLVKRTGEKVFLECVQDMDHENMFWYRQDPGLGLRLIYFSYDVKMKEKGDIPEGYSVSREKKERFSLILESASTNQTSMYLCASSGRLASFAEQYFGPGTRLTVT.

This clonotype has a handful of counts. The chain links TRBV4-3 to TRBJ1-6, with a tentative D call TRBD1 (5 bases). Trimming left V 2 bases short and J 7 bases short, with 9 bases between. Germline V gene data show CDR1 as LGHNA and CDR2 as YSLEER. The CDR3 runs to 14 residues. The CDR3 nucleotides are TGCGCCAGCAGCCAATTTGACAGAAATTCACCCCTCCACTTT. It is translated as CASSQFDRNSPLHF.

This clonotype was seen ten or more times. The chain has TRBV2 and TRBJ1-1, with D possibly matching TRBD1 (6 bases). CDR3 size: 14 residues. Trimming left V 6 bases short and J 6 bases short, with 17 bases between. Per the germline V gene, CDR1 is SNHLY and CDR2 is FYNNEI. CDR3 DNA sequence: TGTGCCAGCAGAGGGAACAGGGAGGTCGCTGAAGCTTTCTTT. It translates to CASRGNREVAEAFF.

CDR3 sequence: CASSLGGPRSYEQYF. The DNA of the CDR3 is TGTGCCAGCAGCTTAGGAGGGCCAAGATCCTACGAGCAGTACTTC. The chain joins TRBV7-2 to TRBJ2-7; the D gene is possibly TRBD2 (5 bases). Germline values: CDR1 SGHTA, CDR2 FQGNSA. With 1 base removed from V and 1 base from J, the gap between germline ends came to 11 bases. The CDR3 has 15 residues.

This clonotype was seen many times. The chain joins TRBV28 to TRBJ1-1; perhaps TRBD1 as D (5 bases). This CDR3 region has 15 residues. Per germline, CDR1 MDHEN and CDR2 SYDVKM. The V gene lost 7 bases and the J gene lost 0 bases, with 15 bases spanning the gap. The DNA of the CDR3 is TGTGCCAGCAAGCTCGGGGGAATAATGAACACTGAAGCTTTCTTT. This encodes CASKLGGIMNTEAFF.

This clonotype was observed many times. The gene calls are TRBV11-1 and TRBJ2-3; weak D call: TRBD2 (5 bases). Looked up from germline, CDR1 is SGHAT and CDR2 is FQDESV (reference sequence). V lost 2 bases, J lost 0 bases, and 12 bases lay in between. This CDR3 contains 16 residues. CDR3 nucleotide sequence: TGTGCCAGCAGCTTACGGCGGGCCACTAGCACAGATACGCAGTATTTT. Translation gives CASSLRRATSTDTQYF.

This chain joins TRBV2 and TRBJ2-1; 7 nucleotides align to TRBD2. This CDR3 is built from 14 residues. Trimming cost V 8 bases and J 4 bases; bases outside gene matches: 8. Germline V gene lookup returns CDR1 SNHLY and CDR2 FYNNEI. The CDR3 sequence: CASSRLAGYNEQFF. Here the CDR3 DNA reads TGTGCCAGCTCAAGACTAGCAGGGTACAATGAGCAGTTCTTC.

This clonotype came up many times. V gene TRBV18 combines with J gene TRBJ1-1, with D unclear. With 3 bases removed from V and 2 bases from J, the gap between germline ends came to 13 bases. Germline V CDR1 and CDR2: KGHSH, LQKENI. CDR3 length: 15 residues. CDR3 sequence (DNA): TGTGCCAGCTCACCCCGACGGGAATCCAACACTGAAGCTTTCTTT. Its translation is CASSPRRESNTEAFF. Based on the CDR3 plus reference TRBV18 and TRBJ1-1, the full variable domain is NAGVMQNPRHLVRRRGQEARLRCSPMKGHSHVYWYRQLPEEGLKFMVYLQKENIIDESGMPKERFSAEFPKEGPSILRIQQVVRGDSAAYFCASSPRRESNTEAFFGQGTRLTVV.

The J gene is TRBJ2-6, the V gene TRBV9; weak D call: TRBD1 (6 bases). Germline V gives CDR1 SGDLS, CDR2 YYNGEE. This CDR3 is 19 amino acids long. V lost 3 bases and J lost 0, with 19 bases in between. CDR3 nucleotides: TGTGCCAGCAGCGAGGAGGAAAGGGGGTGGGGCTCTGGGGCCAACGTCCTGACTTTC. It encodes CASSEEERGWGSGANVLTF.

Many counts were recorded for this clonotype. This chain uses TRBV5-1 with TRBJ2-5; 9 bases agree with TRBD2. The germline V gene encodes CDR1 SGHRS and CDR2 YFSETQ. The CDR3 totals 16 residues. The junction had 8 bases not matched to a gene; V was cut back by 4 bases and J by 1 base. The CDR3 nucleotides read TGCGCCAGCAGCCCGTCGACTAGCGGCACCCAAGAGACCCAGTACTTC. Translation: CASSPSTSGTQETQYF.

This clonotype was detected ten times or more. The V and J genes are TRBV20-1 and TRBJ2-7, with D maybe TRBD2 (6 bases). The V and J ends lost 6 bases and 2 bases respectively, with 14 bases between them. The CDR3 contains 13 residues. The germline V gene has CDR1 DFQATT and CDR2 SNEGSKA (reference sequence). This chain's CDR3 is CSAPGLLTYEQYF. DNA of the CDR3: TGCAGTGCGCCGGGACTCCTCACCTACGAGCAGTACTTC.

This clonotype is a singleton in its sample. This may come from a read error, since a much larger clone is one base off. Without the conserved terminal phenylalanine or tryptophan, this CDR3 likely stems from a read error. The chain recombines TRBV11-1 with TRBJ2-7, with 10 bases lining up with TRBD2. The CDR3 has 17 amino acids. CDR1 is SGHAT and CDR2 is FQDESV in the germline V gene (reference sequence). Losses at the gene ends were 0 bases for V and 0 bases for J; bases not matched to a gene: 5. CDR3 in DNA: TGTGCCAGCAGCTTAGCACCTAGCGGGAGTTTCTCCTACGAGCAGTACCTC. Its translation: CASSLAPSGSFSYEQYL.

The table lists this clonotype with many counts. V gene TRBV28 combines with J gene TRBJ1-2; D possibly corresponds to TRBD1 (6 bases). V dropped 5 bases and J dropped 10 bases, with 23 bases sitting between them. The CDR3 consists of 15 residues. CDR1 and CDR2 from the germline V gene are MDHEN and SYDVKM. DNA for the CDR3: TGTGCCAGCAGTCCCCCAATGTCAGGGGCCCGCGACTACACCTTC. Residues: CASSPPMSGARDYTF.

Only a few counts were recorded for this clonotype. A single base separates this from a much larger clone, so it may be a read error. V is TRBV20-1 and J is TRBJ2-7, with TRBD2 matching 8 bases. Germline V gene data show CDR1 as DFQATT and CDR2 as SNEGSKA (reference sequence). The CDR3 loop spans 15 amino acids. With 0 bases clipped from V and 2 bases from J, the junction kept 6 bases outside the gene matches. CDR3 amino acids: CSARDWELAAYEQYF. CDR3 in DNA: TGCAGTGCTAGAGATTGGGAACTAGCGGCCTACGAGCAGTACTTC.